One T cell receptor beta chain is described in this entry. Antigen: not known. The V gene end was trimmed by 6 bases and the J gene end by 0 bases; junction bases not matched to a gene: 4. Germline loops: CDR1 SSHAT, CDR2 FNYEAQ (reference sequence). This CDR3 is built from 15 residues. This sample was included in a study of cytomegalovirus exposure and HLA in healthy donors. The study, taken as a whole, reports: Accurate prediction of HLA-A and HLA-B alleles (for most subjects) was reportedly achieved from TCR beta sequences.

Primers: 60 Vbeta forward and 13 Jbeta reverse. Some clones are missing from TCRdb's copy, which holds only in-frame ones; the method was immunoSEQ multiplex PCR. The profile shows more than 95,000 clones, 75% to 85% of them singletons. This TCR came from a man aged 50-60 years in good health and CMV-seronegative. What was sequenced was PBMCs. V and J are TRBV7-7 and TRBJ2-5; 10 bases line up with TRBD1. The CDR3 is CASSLDRGYQETQYF. DNA for the CDR3: TGTGCCAGCAGTTTGGACAGGGGGTACCAAGAGACCCAGTACTTC.